Listed here are 3 T cell receptor beta chains from one sample, sequenced in a study of high-grade serous ovarian cancer treatment subgroups. The tumor samples were collected prior to definitive surgery or chemotherapy. Sequencing was performed with immunoSEQ multiplex PCR; in TCRdb, only in-frame clones are kept and a portion is missing. The sample records approximately 6,200 clones, under 85% being singletons. The sample taken for sequencing was tumor tissue. The receptor source for this set is a human donor with high-grade serous ovarian cancer.

The chain combines TRBV23-1 with TRBJ2-7, with 14 bases that match TRBD2. TRBV23-1 is an ORF for which the function is uncertain. CDR3 length: 18 residues. Unmatched junction bases numbered 11, after V lost 4 bases and J lost 3 bases. Written as DNA, the CDR3 is TGCGCCAGCAGTCCAGGACTAGCGGGAGGTCCCCGATTCTACGAGCAGTACTTC. This encodes CASSPGLAGGPRFYEQYF.

This clone is judged medium-sized. The rearrangement links TRBV27 to TRBJ1-2; the D gene is possibly TRBD1 (5 bases). The CDR3 length is 15 residues. Between the trimmed V and J ends, which lost 4 bases and 4 bases, there was a span of 16 bases. CDR1 is MNHEY and CDR2 is SMNVEV in the germline V gene (reference sequence). CDR3 sequence reads: CASSSRPTGFYGYTF. In nucleotides, the CDR3 is TGTGCCAGCAGTTCCCGCCCAACAGGATTCTATGGCTACACCTTC.

The V gene is TRBV4-3, the J gene TRBJ2-3; TRBD2 matches at 8 bases. V trimming: 0 bases; J trimming: 2 bases; junction bases outside the gene matches: 4. CDR3 length equals 16 residues. Germline V gene sequence: CDR1 LGHNA, CDR2 YSLEER. The CDR3 nucleotides are TGCGCCAGCAGCCAAGATCGGGAGGGTACCACAGATACGCAGTATTTT. Residues: CASSQDREGTTDTQYF.